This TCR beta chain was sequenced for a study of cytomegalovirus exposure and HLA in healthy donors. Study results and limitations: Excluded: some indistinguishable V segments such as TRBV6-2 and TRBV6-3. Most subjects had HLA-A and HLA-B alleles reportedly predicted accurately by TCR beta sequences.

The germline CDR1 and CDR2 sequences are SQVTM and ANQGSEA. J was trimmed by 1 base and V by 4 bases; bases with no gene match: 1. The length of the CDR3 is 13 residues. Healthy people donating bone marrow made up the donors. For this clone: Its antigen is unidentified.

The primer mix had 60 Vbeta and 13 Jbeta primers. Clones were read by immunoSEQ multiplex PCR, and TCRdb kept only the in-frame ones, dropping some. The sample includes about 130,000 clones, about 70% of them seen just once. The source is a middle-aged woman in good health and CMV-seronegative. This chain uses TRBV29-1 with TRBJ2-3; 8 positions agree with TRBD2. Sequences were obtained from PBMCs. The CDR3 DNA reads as TGCAGCGTTGGTAGCGGGGGCACAGATACGCAGTATTTT. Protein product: CSVGSGGTDTQYF.